Below, 10 T cell receptor beta chains from the same sample are listed, as sequenced in a study of neurological immune-mediated disorders. Using its own MiXCR run on the 5' RACE reads, TCRdb lists one record per CDR3 protein. The data show roughly 70,000 distinct CDR3 sequences, with around 5.2% seen just once and approximately 2.6% held by the top ten. The material sequenced was PBMCs. These receptors were obtained from a woman younger than 45 with multiple sclerosis.

The sample holds many counts of this clonotype. One junction end does not reproduce the germline sequence, and a read error may be involved. The V call is TRBV10-3, the J call TRBJ1-5; 7 nucleotides align to TRBD1. Per germline, CDR1 ENHRY and CDR2 SYGVKD. This CDR3 has 14 amino acids. DNA for the CDR3: TGTGCCTCATCACAGGGGCAGGGGTATCAGCCCCAGAATTTT. Its translation is CASSQGQGYQPQNF.

This clonotype was picked up many times. This may come from a read error, since a much larger clone is one base off. The V gene is TRBV9, the J gene TRBJ1-3; possible D gene TRBD1, 6 bases. The V gene lost 0 bases and the J gene lost 10 bases, with 11 bases spanning the gap. Per the germline V gene, CDR1 is SGDLS and CDR2 is YYNGEE. This CDR3 region has 13 residues. The CDR3 reads CASSVDRDETIYF. The CDR3 DNA sequence: TGTGCCAGCAGCGTAGACAGGGATGAAACCATATATTTT.

This clonotype was picked up many times. V and J are TRBV6-5 and TRBJ1-5, with 7 bases lining up with TRBD1. The CDR3 loop spans 16 amino acids. V lost 6 bases, J lost 0 bases, and 8 bases stayed unmatched. Germline CDR1 MNHEY, CDR2 SVGAGI. In DNA form, the CDR3 reads TGTGCCAGCAGCCCCACCAGGGGGGGTAGCAATCAGCCCCAGCATTTT. It encodes CASSPTRGGSNQPQHF.

This clonotype was found many times. V is TRBV5-1 and J is TRBJ1-6, with unresolved D. Trimming took 2 bases from V and 4 from J, leaving 10 bases between them. The CDR3 runs 15 residues. Germline loops: CDR1 SGHRS, CDR2 YFSETQ. The CDR3 bases are TGCGCCAGCAGCTTTTCCGTCTCTTATAATTCACCCCTCCACTTT. Its translation is CASSFSVSYNSPLHF.

Ten or more counts support this clonotype. The rearrangement uses TRBV20-1 and TRBJ2-1, with D perhaps being TRBD1 or TRBD2 (5 bases each). The germline V gene encodes CDR1 DFQATT and CDR2 SNEGSKA (reference sequence). CDR3 size: 14 residues. V was cut by 2 bases and J by 4 bases, with 12 bases left in between. CDR3 in amino acids: CSARPGHSYNEQFF. The DNA for the CDR3 is TGCAGTGCTAGACCGGGGCACTCTTACAATGAGCAGTTCTTC.

At least ten counts were recorded for this clonotype. J is TRBJ1-2 and V is TRBV5-1; 8 bases fit TRBD1. J gave up 6 bases and V 4 bases, and 8 bases lay outside the gene matches. This CDR3 region has 14 residues. From germline, CDR1 is SGHRS and CDR2 YFSETQ. The CDR3 DNA reads as TGCGCCAGCAGCCCGGGGACAGGAGGAAATGGCTACACCTTC. Its translation is CASSPGTGGNGYTF. Supplemented by reference TRBV5-1 and TRBJ1-2, the full variable domain reads KAGVTQTPRYLIKTRGQQVTLSCSPISGHRSVSWYQQTPGQGLQFLFEYFSETQRNKGNFPGRFSGRQFSNSRSEMNVSTLELGDSALYLCASSPGTGGNGYTFGSGTRLTVV.

This clonotype has a count of ten or more. The chain couples TRBV7-2 to TRBJ2-3, with 9 positions matching TRBD2. The germline V gene encodes CDR1 SGHTA and CDR2 FQGNSA. Trimming removed 3 bases from V and 1 base from J; junction bases left unmatched: 2. This CDR3 has 15 residues. This chain's CDR3 is CASSFSSGGTDTQYF. Written as DNA, the CDR3 is TGTGCCAGCAGCTTTTCTAGCGGGGGCACAGATACGCAGTATTTT.

In regard to this clonotype: A much larger clone lies a single base off, so this may be a read error. The genes are TRBV24-1 and TRBJ2-3; D is ambiguous. The CDR3 is 13 amino acids. Trimming shortened V by 4 bases and J by 2 bases, and 6 bases separated the two germline ends. Germline CDR1 is KGHDR and CDR2 is SFDVKD. In DNA form, the CDR3 reads TGTGCCACCAGTGAGGGGAACACAGATACGCAGTATTTT. Its protein is CATSEGNTDTQYF.

This clonotype was observed a handful of times. The chain uses TRBV5-6 and TRBJ1-2; possible D gene TRBD1, 5 bases. The CDR3 has 14 residues. Germline assignment: CDR1 SGHDT and CDR2 YYEEEE. The ends were cut back, 6 bases at V and 4 bases at J, with 16 bases in the middle. CDR3 DNA sequence: TGTGCCAGCATCAACCAAAAGGGGTCCTATGGCTACACCTTC. Translated: CASINQKGSYGYTF.

This clonotype occurred a few times. The CDR3: CATSDLWRGLEIPNTGELFF. In DNA form, the CDR3 reads TGTGCCACCAGTGACCTATGGAGGGGACTAGAAATACCGAACACCGGGGAGCTGTTTTTT. The chain couples TRBV24-1 to TRBJ2-2; 8 nucleotides line up with TRBD2. V was clipped by 4 bases and J by 0 bases; unmatched bases: 15. The CDR3 has 20 amino acids. Germline CDR1 is KGHDR and CDR2 is SFDVKD.